This entry lists 26 T cell receptor beta chains sequenced from one sample in a study of blood T cell repertoires in COVID-19 (dated by TCRdb to about 2020). Library preparation was by the immunoSEQ multiplex PCR assay. This immuneACCESS table, as held by TCRdb, lists in-frame sequences with V and J called but not all clones. Of the missing ones, under half trace to an unresolved V gene in checked studies; the others have no known cause. The sample yields about 76,000 clones; around 85% were counted once. The ten largest clones take up 10% to 15% of the sample. The sample was peripheral blood. These receptors were collected from a human donor in a cohort sampled during active COVID-19.

V usage is TRBV30 and J usage is TRBJ1-2; D unresolved. In germline, CDR1 is GTSNPN, CDR2 SVGIG (reference sequence). The CDR3 runs 12 residues. V dropped 4 bases and J dropped 3 bases, with 9 bases sitting between them. Here the CDR3 reads CAWNGDDYGYTF. The CDR3, as DNA: TGTGCCTGGAACGGGGATGACTATGGCTACACCTTC. Full variable domain (rest looked up from reference TRBV30 and TRBJ1-2): SQTIHQWPATLVQPVGSPLSLECTVEGTSNPNLYWYRQAAGRGLQLLFYSVGIGQISSEVPQNLSASRPQDRQFILSSKKLLLSDSGFYLCAWNGDDYGYTFGSGTRLTVV.

The rearrangement joins TRBV3-1 (or the pseudogene TRBV3-2) to TRBJ1-2; D gene unclear. There are 15 residues in the CDR3. V lost 4 bases and J lost 5, with 17 bases in between. The germline V gene has CDR1 LGHDT and CDR2 YNNKEL (reference sequence). The CDR3 sequence: CASSPLVGRGYGYTF. The DNA for the CDR3 is TGTGCCAGCAGCCCCCTCGTCGGGCGAGGGTATGGCTACACCTTC.

This chain connects TRBV4-2 to TRBJ2-7, with 8 bases matching TRBD2. Trimming at V came to 2 bases and at J to 5 bases, leaving 8 bases not matched to a gene. This CDR3 contains 15 residues. From germline, CDR1 is LGHNA and CDR2 YNFKEQ. The CDR3 region is CASSQTGGPFDEQYF. The CDR3 nucleotides are TGTGCCAGCAGCCAAACGGGGGGGCCTTTCGACGAGCAGTACTTC.

CDR3 in amino acids: CASSLTGGREQYF. In DNA, the CDR3 is TGTGCCAGCAGTCTCACAGGGGGCAGGGAGCAGTACTTC. The rearrangement uses TRBV27 and TRBJ2-7; 9 positions agree with TRBD1. The CDR3 sequence is 13 residues long. Losses at the gene ends were 5 bases for V and 7 bases for J; bases not matched to a gene: 6. Germline values: CDR1 MNHEY, CDR2 SMNVEV (reference sequence).

J is TRBJ1-2 and V is TRBV18; D remains unclear. CDR1 and CDR2 from the germline V gene are KGHSH and LQKENI. Trimming cost V 3 bases and J 7 bases, with 12 bases left between them. This CDR3 is built from 13 residues. The CDR3 region has the DNA TGTGCCAGCTCACCCTACCGGGAAACTGGCTACACCTTC. Translated, it gives CASSPYRETGYTF.

The rearrangement uses TRBV18 and TRBJ2-5; D is perhaps TRBD1 (6 bases). The germline V gene encodes CDR1 KGHSH and CDR2 LQKENI. Trimming pared 3 bases from V and 3 bases from J, leaving 11 bases between. The CDR3 loop spans 14 amino acids. In DNA, the CDR3 is TGTGCCAGCTCACCTACACGGACAGAAGAGACCCAGTACTTC. Translation gives CASSPTRTEETQYF.

The V gene is TRBV7-3, the J gene TRBJ2-3, with TRBD2 identical over 12 bases. J was trimmed by 2 bases and V by 3 bases; bases with no gene match: 3. Per the germline V gene, CDR1 is SGHTA and CDR2 is FQGTGA. The CDR3 has 16 residues. CDR3 loop: CASSFASGGATDTQYF. Here the CDR3 DNA reads TGTGCCAGCAGCTTCGCTAGCGGGGGGGCCACAGATACGCAGTATTTT.

J is TRBJ2-3 and V is TRBV24-1, with 7 bases identical to TRBD1. Trimming cost V 10 bases and J 2 bases; bases outside gene matches: 11. CDR3 length: 15 residues. CDR1 is KGHDR, CDR2 SFDVKD, per germline. The CDR3 nucleotides read TGTGCCACTAAAGGTCCGGGACAGTCCACAGATACGCAGTATTTT. Encoded protein: CATKGPGQSTDTQYF.

This clone came up a few times. The CDR3 protein is CASQTDLNSPLHF. DNA for the CDR3: TGTGCCAGCCAAACAGATCTTAATTCACCCCTCCACTTT. This sequence joins TRBV2 and TRBJ1-6; D unresolved. This CDR3 has 13 residues. Germline assignment: CDR1 SNHLY and CDR2 FYNNEI. The V and J ends lost 8 bases and 6 bases respectively, with 11 bases between them.

The chain employs TRBV6-6 and TRBJ1-2, with TRBD1 matching over 7 bases. CDR3 length: 13 amino acids. V lost 5 bases and J lost 8; bases outside the gene matches: 8. Per the germline V gene, CDR1 is MNHNY and CDR2 is SVGAGI (reference sequence). The CDR3 nucleotides read TGTGCCAGCAGTCCCGGACAGGTATGGGGCTACACCTTC. The encoded protein is CASSPGQVWGYTF.

The J gene is TRBJ1-5, the V gene TRBV7-8; 9 positions match TRBD1. CDR3 length: 15 amino acids. V gave up 7 bases and J gave up 4 bases; unmatched junction bases: 8. CDR1 and CDR2 from the germline V gene are SGHVS and FQNEAQ. CDR3 DNA: TGTGCCAGCACCCCCCGGGACAGGGAAAATCAGCCCCAGCATTTT. Amino acids: CASTPRDRENQPQHF.

V is TRBV4-1 and J is TRBJ2-3; D call uncertain. Trimming cost V 0 bases and J 0 bases, with 4 bases left between them. Germline V lookup: CDR1 MGHRA, CDR2 YSYEKL. The CDR3 covers 14 residues. CDR3 nucleotide sequence: TGCGCCAGCAGCCAAGAGGGCAGCACAGATACGCAGTATTTT. It yields the protein CASSQEGSTDTQYF.

The V gene is TRBV24-1, the J gene TRBJ2-1; D gene uncertain. V was trimmed by 5 bases and J by 8 bases, leaving 6 bases between them. Germline CDR1 reads KGHDR; CDR2 reads SFDVKD. The length of the CDR3 is 11 residues. CDR3 loop: CATSGRDEQFF. In DNA form, the CDR3 reads TGTGCCACCAGTGGCCGGGATGAGCAGTTCTTC.

The rearrangement joins TRBV28 to TRBJ1-1; 9 nucleotides match TRBD1. The ends lost 3 bases at V and 7 bases at J; junction bases unmatched: 6. The CDR3 consists of 14 residues. In germline, CDR1 is MDHEN, CDR2 SYDVKM. Written as DNA, the CDR3 is TGTGCCAGCAGTTTTGGGGGACAGGGAATTGAAGCTTTCTTT. It codes for CASSFGGQGIEAFF.

This chain connects TRBV7-2 to TRBJ1-2; a possible D gene is TRBD1 (6 bases). This CDR3 contains 14 residues. With 2 bases removed from V and 4 bases from J, the gap between germline ends came to 11 bases. Looked up from germline, CDR1 is SGHTA and CDR2 is FQGNSA. The CDR3 spells CASSLTGIRYGYTF. The CDR3 DNA follows: TGTGCCAGCAGCTTAACAGGGATCCGCTATGGCTACACCTTC.

The CDR3 DNA reads TGTGCCAGCAGCTTAGGGAGTGCCGGAAACACCATATATTTT. Protein product: CASSLGSAGNTIYF. The rearrangement uses TRBV5-6 and TRBJ1-3, with D unclear. With 2 bases removed from V and 4 bases from J, the gap between germline ends came to 10 bases. The CDR3 is made up of 14 amino acids. The V gene's germline CDR1 is SGHDT and CDR2 YYEEEE.

The J gene is TRBJ2-5, the V gene TRBV7-2, with 11 bases matching TRBD2. V lost 5 bases to trimming and J lost 3 bases; unmatched junction nucleotides: 8. The CDR3 loop spans 16 amino acids. Per germline, CDR1 SGHTA and CDR2 FQGNSA. For the CDR3, the DNA is TGTGCCAGCAGCCGGAAGCCGGGACTAGCGGAAGAGACCCAGTACTTC. Its protein product is CASSRKPGLAEETQYF.

This chain connects TRBV6-6 to TRBJ1-6; D remains unclear. From germline, CDR1 is MNHNY and CDR2 SVGAGI (reference sequence). V lost 8 bases and J lost 6, with 5 bases in between. The CDR3 sequence is 11 residues long. The CDR3 DNA sequence: TGTGCCAGCCGGAGTAATTCACCCCTCCACTTT. This codes for CASRSNSPLHF.

This clone was seen just once. The V call is TRBV6-6, the J call TRBJ2-2; tentatively, D is TRBD1 (7 bases). Between the trimmed V and J ends, which lost 5 bases and 5 bases, there was a span of 12 bases. The germline CDR1 and CDR2 sequences are MNHNY and SVGAGI (reference sequence). The CDR3 sequence is 14 residues long. The CDR3 protein is CASSVAGGTGELFF. The CDR3 nucleotides are TGTGCCAGCAGTGTTGCAGGGGGGACCGGGGAGCTGTTTTTT.

The chain is built from TRBV7-2 and TRBJ2-3, with TRBD2 matching 10 bases. This CDR3 spans 17 amino acids. The V gene end was trimmed by 2 bases and the J gene end by 6 bases; junction bases not matched to a gene: 11. Germline assignment: CDR1 SGHTA and CDR2 FQGNSA. CDR3 residues: CASSLYSSGGAGDTQYF. The DNA for the CDR3 is TGTGCCAGCAGCTTATACTCAAGCGGGGGGGCCGGGGATACGCAGTATTTT. Complete variable domain (other parts from reference TRBV7-2 and TRBJ2-3): GAGVSQSPSNKVTEKGKDVELRCDPISGHTALYWYRQSLGQGLEFLIYFQGNSAPDKSGLPSDRFSAERTGGSVSTLTIQRTQQEDSAVYLCASSLYSSGGAGDTQYFGPGTRLTVL.

The chain combines TRBV5-1 with TRBJ1-1, with D maybe TRBD1 (6 bases). Germline CDR1 and CDR2: SGHRS and YFSETQ. V lost 4 bases and J lost 5, with 15 bases in between. The CDR3 is made up of 14 amino acids. CDR3 in DNA: TGCGCCAGCAGCCGCCCTTCAGGGGAAACTGAAGCTTTCTTT. Amino acid sequence: CASSRPSGETEAFF.

This clone was seen a single time. The chain recombines TRBV28 with TRBJ2-3, with 9 bases matching TRBD2. V gave up 3 bases and J gave up 2 bases; unmatched junction bases: 15. Germline lookup yields CDR1 MDHEN and CDR2 SYDVKM. The CDR3 runs 19 residues. The CDR3 region is CASSLESGGPKPLTDTQYF. The DNA for the CDR3 is TGTGCCAGCAGTTTGGAGAGCGGGGGGCCTAAACCACTCACAGATACGCAGTATTTT.

The gene calls are TRBV29-1 and TRBJ2-7; D is ambiguous. CDR1 SQVTM and CDR2 ANQGSEA come from the germline V gene. The CDR3 length is 13 residues. V gave up 2 bases and J gave up 2 bases, with 10 bases separating them. CDR3 protein: CSVESESTYEQYF. The CDR3 region has the DNA TGCAGCGTTGAATCGGAGAGTACCTACGAGCAGTACTTC.

The V call is TRBV25-1, the J call TRBJ2-5; the match to TRBD2 covers 8 bases. The CDR3 is 15 amino acids. V trimming: 6 bases; J trimming: 5 bases; junction bases outside the gene matches: 11. Germline CDR1 and CDR2: MGHDK and SYGVNS. In nucleotides, the CDR3 is TGTGCCAGCAGCCCTCTGCGGGGGGAAAGCGAGACCCAGTACTTC. It specifies CASSPLRGESETQYF.

The chain is built from TRBV5-4 and TRBJ1-2; D ambiguous. The CDR3 loop spans 12 amino acids. The V end was cut by 4 bases, the J end by 8 bases, with 12 bases between. The V gene's germline CDR1 is SGHNT and CDR2 YYREEE (reference sequence). CDR3 sequence reads: CASSLMARGYTF. DNA of the CDR3: TGTGCCAGCAGCCTGATGGCACGAGGCTACACCTTC. The variable domain in full, completed from reference TRBV5-4 and TRBJ1-2, reads ETGVTQSPTHLIKTRGQQVTLRCSSQSGHNTVSWYQQALGQGPQFIFQYYREEENGRGNFPPRFSGLQFPNYSSELNVNALELDDSALYLCASSLMARGYTFGSGTRLTVV.

The chain combines TRBV4-1 with TRBJ2-3, with 7 bases lining up with TRBD1. Germline V gene lookup returns CDR1 MGHRA and CDR2 YSYEKL. Losses at the gene ends were 0 bases for V and 2 bases for J; bases not matched to a gene: 17. CDR3 size: 20 residues. As DNA, the CDR3 is TGCGCCAGCAGCCAAGACGGCTTACGCGCTTTTGACAGGGCCACAGATACGCAGTATTTT. Protein sequence: CASSQDGLRAFDRATDTQYF.